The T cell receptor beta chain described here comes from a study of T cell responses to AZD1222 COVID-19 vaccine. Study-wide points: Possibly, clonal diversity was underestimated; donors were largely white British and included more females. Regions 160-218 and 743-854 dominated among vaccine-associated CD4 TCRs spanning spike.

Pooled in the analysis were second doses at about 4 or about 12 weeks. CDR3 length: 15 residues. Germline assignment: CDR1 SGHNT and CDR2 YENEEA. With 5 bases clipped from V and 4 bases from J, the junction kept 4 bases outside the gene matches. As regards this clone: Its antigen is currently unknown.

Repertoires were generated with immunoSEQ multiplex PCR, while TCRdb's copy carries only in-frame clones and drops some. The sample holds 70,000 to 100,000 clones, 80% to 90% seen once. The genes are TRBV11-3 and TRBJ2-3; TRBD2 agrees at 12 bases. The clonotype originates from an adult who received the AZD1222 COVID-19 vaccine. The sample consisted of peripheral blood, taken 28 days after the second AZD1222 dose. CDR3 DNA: TGTGCCAGCAGCAAGCTAGCGGGGGGGGCAGATACGCAGTATTTT. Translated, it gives CASSKLAGGADTQYF.